The T cell receptor (beta chain) under discussion was sequenced for a study of blood T cells in healthy people across ages. General study points: When set beside aged donors, long-lived donors presented more naive CD4+ cells and higher diversity. Naive T cell percentage showed a strong correlation with TCR beta diversity.

Each donor had around 10 milliliters of peripheral blood drawn. The CDR3 covers 15 residues. The V gene's germline CDR1 is MNHEY and CDR2 SMNVEV (reference sequence). V was cut by 1 base and J by 2 bases, with 9 bases left in between. Note on this clonotype: As yet, its antigen is unknown.

Alongside a J-beta primer mix, a sample-barcoded 5' primer served in a second PCR lasting about 7 to 11 cycles. Tags on each cDNA molecule came from a template-switch adaptor with 12 random nucleotides. Each CDR3 protein is one row after TCRdb ran MiXCR on the 5' RACE reads. The data contain about 1.8 million distinct CDR3 sequences, roughly 49% of them singletons. This TCR was recovered from a woman aged 35 to 49 in good health. The material sequenced was blood. The chain combines TRBV27 with TRBJ1-5; tentative D call: TRBD1 (5 bases). CDR3 residues: CASSLLGRGNQPQHF. The CDR3 DNA follows: TGTGCCAGCAGTTTATTGGGCAGGGGCAATCAGCCCCAGCATTTT.